Detailed here is one TCR beta chain. This sample stems from a study of blood T cell repertoires in COVID-19. The CDR3 contains 14 residues. The V segment lost 2 bases and the J segment 8 bases; nucleotides outside the gene matches: 8. In germline, CDR1 is SGDLS, CDR2 YYNGEE. Data came from immunoSEQ multiplex PCR; TCRdb stores just in-frame clones and leaves some out. The sample lists about 220,000 clones; about 85% were seen once. Followed over time, Seattle patients had been enrolled while infection was active. This receptor was taken from a woman aged 50 to 60 with COVID-19, enrolled during active disease. Sequenced: peripheral blood. The chain joins TRBV9 to TRBJ1-2; TRBD1 aligns across 8 bases. As DNA, the CDR3 is TGTGCCAGCAGCGTTGACAGGGGTATGTGGGGCTACACCTTC. Its protein is CASSVDRGMWGYTF.